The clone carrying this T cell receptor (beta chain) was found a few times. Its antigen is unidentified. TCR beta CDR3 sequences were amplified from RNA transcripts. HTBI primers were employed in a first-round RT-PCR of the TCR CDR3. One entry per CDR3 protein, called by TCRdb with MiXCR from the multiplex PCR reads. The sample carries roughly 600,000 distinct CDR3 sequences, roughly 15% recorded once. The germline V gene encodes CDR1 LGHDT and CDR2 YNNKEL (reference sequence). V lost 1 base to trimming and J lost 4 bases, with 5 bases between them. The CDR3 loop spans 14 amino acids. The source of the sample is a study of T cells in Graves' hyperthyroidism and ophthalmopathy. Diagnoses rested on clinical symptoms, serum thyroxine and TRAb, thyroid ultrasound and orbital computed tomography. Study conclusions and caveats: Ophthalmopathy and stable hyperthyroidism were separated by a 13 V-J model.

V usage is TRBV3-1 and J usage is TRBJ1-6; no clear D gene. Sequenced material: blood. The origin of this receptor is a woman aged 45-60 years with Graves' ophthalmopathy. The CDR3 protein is CASSQGSYNSPLHF. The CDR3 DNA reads TGTGCCAGCAGCCAAGGGTCTTATAATTCACCCCTCCACTTT.